A selection of T cell receptor beta chains follows, all from one sample in a study of regulatory T cells in long-lasting Graves disease. TCRdb ran MiXCR on the multiplex PCR reads and lists one entry per CDR3 protein. The sample has 400,000 to 500,000 distinct CDR3 sequences, approximately 14% seen once. These data were also filed under a second study, of T cells in Graves' hyperthyroidism and ophthalmopathy.

Sequences were derived from peripheral blood mononuclear cells (PBMCs), sampled at new diagnosis, from a patient treated with antithyroid drugs. The receptor source for this set is a woman aged 50 to 60 with Graves disease. Each CDR3 is given with its conserved first and last residue. D genes are given only for firm matches. Where a row states a size, it is once, few, many or the class of an expanded clone; other rows omit it.

V: TRBV12-3/TRBV12-4
J: TRBJ2-3
D: -
size: many
DNA: TGTGCCAGCAGGATCACAGATACGCAGTATTTT
CDR3: CASRITDTQYF

V: TRBV6-1
J: TRBJ2-2
D: -
size: -
DNA: TGTGCCAGCAGTGAACCGGGACGGGTTTCGTTGTTTTTT
CDR3: CASSEPGRVSLFF

V: TRBV29-1
J: TRBJ2-3
D: TRBD1
size: many
DNA: TGCAGCGCCAGGACAGGGTTGGGTGAGGGTACGCAGTATTTT
CDR3: CSARTGLGEGTQYF

V: TRBV12-3/TRBV12-4
J: TRBJ2-2
D: TRBD2
size: -
DNA: TGTGCCAGCAGTACCGGACTAGCGGGAGTTACCGGGGAGCTGTTTTTT
CDR3: CASSTGLAGVTGELFF

V: TRBV12-3/TRBV12-4
J: TRBJ1-5
D: -
size: -
DNA: TGTGCCAGCAGTCCCGGGAGGCGGCAGCCCCAGCATTTT
CDR3: CASSPGRRQPQHF

V: TRBV2
J: TRBJ1-6
D: -
size: many
DNA: TGTGCCAGCAGTGAGCGGGACCCCCGAACAAATTCACCCCTCCACTTT
CDR3: CASSERDPRTNSPLHF

V: TRBV7-9
J: TRBJ2-3
D: TRBD2
size: many
DNA: TGTGCCAGCAGCTTCCCTCAACTAGCGGGAGTGGGAGATACGCAGTATTTT
CDR3: CASSFPQLAGVGDTQYF

V: TRBV19
J: TRBJ2-7
D: TRBD1
size: -
DNA: TGTGCCAGTAGTTTCCAGTGGGACAGGGGATACGAGCAGCACTTC
CDR3: CASSFQWDRGYEQHF

V: TRBV27
J: TRBJ2-7
D: -
size: many
DNA: TGTGCCAGCAGTTTGGGGGGCGTCTTTGAGCAGTACTTC
CDR3: CASSLGGVFEQYF

V: TRBV27
J: TRBJ1-1
D: TRBD1
size: -
DNA: TGTGCCAGCAGTTCAACAGGGGGCGTAGCTTTCTTT
CDR3: CASSSTGGVAFF

V: TRBV7-3
J: TRBJ1-1
D: TRBD1
size: few
DNA: TGTGCCAGCAGCCCCCAGGGGGATAGCACTGAAGCTTTCTTT
CDR3: CASSPQGDSTEAFF

V: TRBV10-3
J: TRBJ2-7
D: -
size: -
DNA: TGTGCCATCAGTTCCTTCTCGCTCTACGAGCAGTACTTC
CDR3: CAISSFSLYEQYF

V: TRBV27
J: TRBJ1-6
D: -
size: -
DNA: TGTGCCAGCAGTTTAAAGCAGATGAATTCACCCCTCCACTTT
CDR3: CASSLKQMNSPLHF

V: TRBV19
J: TRBJ2-7
D: TRBD1
size: few
DNA: TGTGCCAGTAGTAGTCCGGGACAGCCTTCCTACGAGCAGTACTTC
CDR3: CASSSPGQPSYEQYF

V: TRBV7-9
J: TRBJ2-1
D: -
size: many
DNA: TGTGCCAGCAGCTTAACTTCACCTGACCTCAATGAGCAGTTCTTC
CDR3: CASSLTSPDLNEQFF

V: TRBV6-2/TRBV6-3
J: TRBJ1-4
D: TRBD1
size: few
DNA: TGTGCCAGCAGACCGACAGGGACCCCCCGAAAACTGTTTTTT
CDR3: CASRPTGTPRKLFF

V: TRBV6-1
J: TRBJ2-3
D: TRBD2
size: few
DNA: TGTGCCAGTGTAGCGGGAGACGGGGATACGCAGTATTTT
CDR3: CASVAGDGDTQYF

V: TRBV6-1
J: TRBJ1-2
D: -
size: -
DNA: TGTGCCAGCAGTATCTTGCCATCTTATGGCTACACCTTC
CDR3: CASSILPSYGYTF

V: TRBV12-3/TRBV12-4
J: TRBJ2-7
D: -
size: many
DNA: TGTGCCAGCAGACCACATGACGGAGGCGAGCAGTACTTC
CDR3: CASRPHDGGEQYF

V: TRBV11-2
J: TRBJ2-5
D: -
size: many
DNA: TGTGCCAGCAGCCCGCGGTCCGGGGGACAAGAGACCCAGTACTTC
CDR3: CASSPRSGGQETQYF

V: TRBV2
J: TRBJ2-7
D: -
size: few
DNA: TGTGCCAGCTCGGCCCCGCAGCCACGAACCTACGAGCAGTACTTC
CDR3: CASSAPQPRTYEQYF

V: TRBV5-1
J: TRBJ2-7
D: -
size: many
DNA: TGCGCCAGCAGCTTCTTCACTTCAACTGGCTGGTACGAGCAGTACTTC
CDR3: CASSFFTSTGWYEQYF

V: TRBV20-1
J: TRBJ2-1
D: -
size: many
DNA: TGCAGTGCTATGGGGGACTGGAGCTACAATGAGCAGTTCTTC
CDR3: CSAMGDWSYNEQFF

V: TRBV9
J: TRBJ2-6
D: -
size: -
DNA: TGTGCCAGCAGTTACCGGGGTACCGGGGCCAACGTCCTGACTTTC
CDR3: CASSYRGTGANVLTF

V: TRBV5-6
J: TRBJ2-7
D: -
size: -
DNA: TGTGCCAGCAGCCACCAGGGACTGCTAGTTTACGAGCAGTACTTC
CDR3: CASSHQGLLVYEQYF

V: TRBV19
J: TRBJ2-7
D: -
size: few
DNA: TGTGCCAGTAGTTTACAGGGTGACGAGCAGTACTTC
CDR3: CASSLQGDEQYF

V: TRBV3-1
J: TRBJ2-7
D: -
size: few
DNA: TGTGCCAGCAGCCAAGCGTCACGTACCTACGAGCAGTACTTC
CDR3: CASSQASRTYEQYF

V: TRBV7-6
J: TRBJ2-2
D: -
size: -
DNA: TGTGCCAGCAGCTTCGGACAAAATACTAACACCGGGGAGCTGTTTTTT
CDR3: CASSFGQNTNTGELFF

V: TRBV3-1
J: TRBJ1-5
D: TRBD1
size: many
DNA: TGTGCCAGCAGCCCCGGACAGGGCAGGAGAGGCAATCAGCCCCAGCATTTT
CDR3: CASSPGQGRRGNQPQHF

V: TRBV7-9
J: TRBJ1-5
D: -
size: few
DNA: TGTGCCAGCAGCCCACAGTTATATAGCAATCAGCCCCAGCATTTT
CDR3: CASSPQLYSNQPQHF

V: TRBV7-3
J: TRBJ2-1
D: TRBD2
size: many
DNA: TGTGCCAGCAGCTCCCTCTCGGGAGGGCCAAATGAGCAGTTCTTC
CDR3: CASSSLSGGPNEQFF

V: TRBV7-2
J: TRBJ2-5
D: -
size: -
DNA: TGTGCCAGCAGCTTAGTGGCCACCCCACAAGAGGCCCAGTACTTC
CDR3: CASSLVATPQEAQYF

V: TRBV27
J: TRBJ1-4
D: -
size: many
DNA: TGTGCCAGCAGTACGGTTGGGACTAATGAAAAACTGTTTTTT
CDR3: CASSTVGTNEKLFF

V: TRBV28
J: TRBJ2-1
D: TRBD2
size: many
DNA: TGCGCCAGCAGCCCACCGGGACTAGCCTCCTACAATGAGCAGTTCTTC
CDR3: CASSPPGLASYNEQFF

V: TRBV28
J: TRBJ1-4
D: TRBD1
size: few
DNA: TGTGCCAGCAGTTTAAGGGGGCAGCCCGGAGTGGGTGAAAAACTGTTTTTT
CDR3: CASSLRGQPGVGEKLFF

V: TRBV2
J: TRBJ2-1
D: TRBD1
size: -
DNA: TGTGCCAGCAGTGGACAGGGCTACGAGCAGTTCTTC
CDR3: CASSGQGYEQFF

V: TRBV6-1
J: TRBJ1-1
D: -
size: many
DNA: TGTGCCAGCAGATTACAGGTCCTGAACACTGAAGCTTTCTTT
CDR3: CASRLQVLNTEAFF

V: TRBV9
J: TRBJ2-1
D: -
size: many
DNA: TGTGCCAGCAGCGTCCGACCAGACCGGCAGTTCTTC
CDR3: CASSVRPDRQFF

V: TRBV20-1
J: TRBJ2-7
D: -
size: many
DNA: TGCAGTGCTAGAGCAGACAGGAATAACTACGAGCAGTACTTC
CDR3: CSARADRNNYEQYF

V: TRBV6-1
J: TRBJ2-7
D: -
size: many
DNA: TGTGCCAGCAGACCCAGACAGCCTGGCTCCTACGAGCAGTACTTC
CDR3: CASRPRQPGSYEQYF

V: TRBV3-1
J: TRBJ2-2
D: -
size: -
DNA: TGTGCCAGCAGCCCCCCGGTGCGCGGGAAAACTGACACCGGGGAGCTGTTTTTT
CDR3: CASSPPVRGKTDTGELFF

V: TRBV5-8
J: TRBJ2-7
D: TRBD1
size: many
DNA: TGTGCCAGCAGCTTGATGACAGGGTACGAGCAGTACTTC
CDR3: CASSLMTGYEQYF

V: TRBV5-4
J: TRBJ1-4
D: -
size: -
DNA: TGTGCCAGCAGCTCCAGGGGTTTCGGGGAAAAACTGTTTTTT
CDR3: CASSSRGFGEKLFF

V: TRBV20-1
J: TRBJ2-3
D: TRBD2
size: many
DNA: TGCAGTGCTACCACCGGGACTAGCGGCACAGATACGCAGTATTTT
CDR3: CSATTGTSGTDTQYF

V: TRBV5-8
J: TRBJ2-1
D: TRBD2
size: few
DNA: TGTGCCAGCAGCCATGGGGGACTAGCGGGAGTCGATGAGCAGTTCTTC
CDR3: CASSHGGLAGVDEQFF

V: TRBV7-9
J: TRBJ1-4
D: -
size: many
DNA: TGTGCCAGCAGCTTAGGAACCGGGATGCATGAAAAACTGTTTTTT
CDR3: CASSLGTGMHEKLFF

V: TRBV6-5
J: TRBJ1-4
D: -
size: -
DNA: TGTGCCAGCAGTTCGACAGCTTCGAATGAAAAACTGTTTTTT
CDR3: CASSSTASNEKLFF

V: TRBV3-1
J: TRBJ2-1
D: TRBD2
size: many
DNA: TGTGCCAGCAGCCCTTCCCGACTAGCGTTTAATGAGCAGTTCTTC
CDR3: CASSPSRLAFNEQFF

V: TRBV3-1
J: TRBJ2-4
D: -
size: -
DNA: TGTGCCAGCAGCCAGGTGTTTGCTTCAGCCAAAAACATTCAGTACTTC
CDR3: CASSQVFASAKNIQYF

V: TRBV10-1
J: TRBJ2-2
D: -
size: -
DNA: TGCGCCAGCAGTGACAGCAGGATTAACACCGGGGAGCTGTTTTTT
CDR3: CASSDSRINTGELFF

V: TRBV7-9
J: TRBJ2-1
D: TRBD2
size: many
DNA: TGTGCCACCACAATACTAGCGGGAGAGGGTAATGAGCAGTTCTTC
CDR3: CATTILAGEGNEQFF

V: TRBV2
J: TRBJ1-5
D: TRBD1
size: many
DNA: TGTGCCAGCAGTGGAACAGGGGGCGCGGAGTTTCAGCCCCAGCATTTT
CDR3: CASSGTGGAEFQPQHF

V: TRBV27
J: TRBJ2-7
D: -
size: many
DNA: TGTGCCAGCACCCTGAGGGGGGGGAACGAGCAGTACTTC
CDR3: CASTLRGGNEQYF

V: TRBV13
J: TRBJ2-7
D: TRBD2
size: -
DNA: TGTGCCAGCAGCTCCGGGACTAGCGGGTCCCTCTACGAGCAGTACTTC
CDR3: CASSSGTSGSLYEQYF

V: TRBV7-3
J: TRBJ2-7
D: -
size: many
DNA: TGTGCCAGCAGCTTAATTATTCCCTACGAGCAGTACTTC
CDR3: CASSLIIPYEQYF

V: TRBV7-9
J: TRBJ1-1
D: -
size: -
DNA: TGTGCCAGCAGCTTAGGACCACAGGGCGTCTTGACTGAAGCTTTCTTT
CDR3: CASSLGPQGVLTEAFF

V: TRBV4-1
J: TRBJ2-3
D: TRBD1
size: few
DNA: TGCGCCAGCAGCCACGGACAGGGGCGAGTCTCAGATACGCAGTATTTT
CDR3: CASSHGQGRVSDTQYF

V: TRBV29-1
J: TRBJ2-7
D: TRBD2
size: many
DNA: TGCAGCGTTGTTGAGGCGTATTCGACTAGCGGGAGGATCTACGAGCAGTACTTC
CDR3: CSVVEAYSTSGRIYEQYF

V: TRBV20-1
J: TRBJ1-5
D: TRBD1
size: many
DNA: TGCAGTGCTAGAAACAGGGGAGGCAATCAGCCCCAGCATTTT
CDR3: CSARNRGGNQPQHF